Following are 25 T cell receptor beta chains from one sample sequenced in a study of CD8+CD57+ T cells in acquired aplastic anemia. Genomic DNA constituted the template upon which TCR beta VDJ and CDR3 profiling was performed. TCRdb re-called the reads with MiXCR, one entry per CDR3 protein. The repertoire holds more than 150,000 distinct CDR3 sequences, with roughly 45% as singletons. Before being chosen for sequencing, patients had shown CD8+CD57+ cell expansion by flow cytometry. Sequenced: sorted CD4+, CD8+, or CD8+CD57+ T cells (not recorded which) from PBMCs. These receptors all come from a human donor with aplastic anemia.

A note on this clonotype: This may be a read error, as it is one base from a much larger clone. V usage is TRBV24-1 and J usage is TRBJ1-6, with 8 bases that match TRBD1. The CDR3 runs 17 residues. Germline lookup yields CDR1 KGHDR and CDR2 SFDVKD. V lost 6 bases and J lost 7; bases outside the gene matches: 13. Here the CDR3 DNA reads TGTGCCACCAGTTTAGGTGTCGGGACAGGTCTCAATTCACCCCTCCACTTT. Amino acids: CATSLGVGTGLNSPLHF.

The chain has TRBV20-1 and TRBJ2-7, with D tentatively TRBD2 (5 bases). V was trimmed by 3 bases and J by 4 bases, leaving 13 bases between them. Germline-derived CDR1 and CDR2 are DFQATT and SNEGSKA (reference sequence). CDR3 length: 13 residues. The CDR3 DNA follows: TGCAGTGCTAGGCGCGAAACGGGGTACGAGCAGTACTTC. The encoded protein is CSARRETGYEQYF.

This clonotype was observed at least ten times. This chain connects TRBV6-1 to TRBJ2-1; D is possibly TRBD1 (5 bases). Germline V gene data show CDR1 as MNHNS and CDR2 as SASEGT. The CDR3 is 16 amino acids. V lost 2 bases to trimming and J lost 0 bases, with 11 bases between them. The CDR3 nucleotides read TGTGCCAGCAGTGAAAGGACACCGAGCTCCTACAATGAGCAGTTCTTC. Amino acid sequence: CASSERTPSSYNEQFF.

Note on this clonotype: A single base separates this from a much larger clone, so it may be a read error. This chain uses TRBV7-3 with TRBJ2-2; perhaps TRBD2 as D (6 bases). The CDR3 is 15 amino acids. Germline V gene lookup returns CDR1 SGHTA and CDR2 FQGTGA. CDR3 residues: CASSLAGSSPGGLFF. CDR3 sequence (DNA): TGTGCCAGCAGCTTAGCGGGCAGTTCCCCCGGGGGGCTGTTTTTT.

This clonotype was counted many times. J is TRBJ2-4 and V is TRBV15; 8 bases align to TRBD2. Losses at the gene ends were 0 bases for V and 7 bases for J; bases not matched to a gene: 5. The length of the CDR3 is 15 residues. Germline V CDR1 and CDR2: LNHNV, YYDKDF (reference sequence). DNA of the CDR3: TGTGCCACCAGCAGAGATGCCAGCGGGAGTAACATTCAGTACTTC. Protein product: CATSRDASGSNIQYF.

This clonotype was counted only a few times. V and J are TRBV7-3 and TRBJ2-7, with D unclear. The CDR3 covers 14 residues. Germline CDR1 reads SGHTA; CDR2 reads FQGTGA. The V end lost 2 bases, the J end lost 1 base, and 9 bases lay between the germline ends. The chain's CDR3 is CASSLLDLSYEQYF. The CDR3, as DNA: TGTGCCAGCAGCTTATTGGATCTTTCCTACGAGCAGTACTTC. Drawing the rest from reference TRBV7-3 and TRBJ2-7, the complete variable domain is GAGVSQTPSNKVTEKGKYVELRCDPISGHTALYWYRQSLGQGPEFLIYFQGTGAADDSGLPNDRFFAVRPEGSVSTLKIQRTERGDSAVYLCASSLLDLSYEQYFGPGTRLTVT.

V gene TRBV16 combines with J gene TRBJ2-5; 9 nucleotides agree with TRBD1. The germline V gene encodes CDR1 KGHSY and CDR2 FQNENV. The CDR3 totals 14 residues. V was clipped by 6 bases and J by 5 bases; unmatched bases: 7. The CDR3 nucleotides are TGTGCCAGCAGAAAACAGGGGGCTCAGGAGACCCAGTACTTC. Protein product: CASRKQGAQETQYF.

The rearrangement uses TRBV29-1 and TRBJ1-3, with D uncertain. V lost 2 bases to trimming and J lost 7 bases, with 9 bases between them. Germline values: CDR1 SQVTM, CDR2 ANQGSEA. The CDR3 totals 12 residues. Here the CDR3 reads CSVETNGNTIYF. Here the CDR3 DNA reads TGCAGCGTTGAAACCAACGGGAACACCATATATTTT.

The chain has TRBV3-1 and TRBJ1-2; a possible D gene is TRBD1 (5 bases). This CDR3 is built from 15 residues. V was shortened by 1 base and J by 1 base, with 10 bases between the two germline ends. The germline V gene has CDR1 LGHDT and CDR2 YNNKEL (reference sequence). The CDR3 here is CASSQGAGSNYGYTF. The CDR3 DNA reads TGTGCCAGCAGCCAAGGTGCAGGGAGTAACTATGGCTACACCTTC.

This clonotype was counted between two and nine times. Mismatch with germline at one junction end may stem from a read error. The chain couples TRBV5-6 to TRBJ1-5; D remains unclear. Germline V CDR1 and CDR2: SGHDT, YYEEEE. The CDR3 totals 16 residues. CDR3 sequence (DNA): TGTGCCAGCAGCTTGGAGGTAGAAGATAGCAGTCAGCCCCAGCATTTT. It yields the protein CASSLEVEDSSQPQHF.

This clonotype was recorded at least ten times. The chain has TRBV7-2 and TRBJ2-3; possible D gene TRBD1, 7 bases. The germline V gene encodes CDR1 SGHTA and CDR2 FQGNSA. With 7 bases removed from V and 5 bases from J, the gap between germline ends came to 13 bases. The CDR3 contains 13 residues. The CDR3 region has the DNA TGTGCCAGCACCAGGGGGGCTATAGATACGCAGTATTTT. Translated, it gives CASTRGAIDTQYF.

This clonotype was counted between two and nine times. The chain employs TRBV7-2 and TRBJ2-1; no reliable D call. Germline CDR1 is SGHTA and CDR2 is FQGNSA. CDR3 length: 13 amino acids. Trimming removed 4 bases at V and 5 bases at J, with 9 bases between. The CDR3 nucleotides are TGTGCCAGCAGCTCAGGCCTCCACAATGAGCAGTTCTTC. As protein: CASSSGLHNEQFF.

This clonotype has a count of ten or more. At one of its ends the junction is not consistent with the germline gene, which may arise from a read error. This sequence joins TRBV9 and TRBJ2-1; 8 nucleotides align to TRBD1. This CDR3 has 12 residues. Germline V CDR1 and CDR2: SGDLS, YYNGEE. CDR3 loop: CASSVVTGAPTF. The CDR3 nucleotides read TGTGCCAGCAGCGTAGTGACAGGGGCTCCTACCTTC.

V usage is TRBV25-1 and J usage is TRBJ1-1; possibly TRBD1 for D (5 bases). Trimming removed 4 bases at V and 2 bases at J, with 14 bases between. Germline V gene lookup returns CDR1 MGHDK and CDR2 SYGVNS. CDR3 size: 15 residues. CDR3 residues: CASSAYGTVNTEAFF. The CDR3 DNA is TGTGCCAGCAGTGCATACGGGACTGTCAACACTGAAGCTTTCTTT.

V is TRBV20-1 and J is TRBJ1-2, with D uncertain. Trimming cost V 2 bases and J 4 bases, with 14 bases left between them. Germline V CDR1 and CDR2: DFQATT, SNEGSKA (reference sequence). The CDR3 is 14 residues long. For the CDR3, the DNA is TGCAGTGCTAGACTAGAAGACCTCACCTATGGCTACACCTTC. It translates to CSARLEDLTYGYTF.

This chain links TRBV27 with TRBJ1-4; D unclear. CDR3 length: 15 amino acids. Germline assignment: CDR1 MNHEY and CDR2 SMNVEV (reference sequence). Trimming pared 0 bases from V and 11 bases from J, leaving 16 bases between. The CDR3 loop is CASSLSPGRPGKLFF. DNA for the CDR3: TGTGCCAGCAGTTTATCCCCGGGGAGGCCTGGGAAACTGTTTTTT.

On this clonotype: An end of the junction differs from the germline gene, which may be a read error. CDR3 loop: CASEGGSPFGSYNERFF. The CDR3 DNA sequence: TGTGCCAGCGAAGGCGGGAGCCCCTTCGGCTCCTACAATGAGCGGTTCTTC. The chain recombines TRBV11-2 with TRBJ2-1; 7 bases align to TRBD2. The CDR3 contains 17 residues. CDR1 and CDR2 (germline): SGHAT, FQNNGV. Using reference TRBV11-2 and TRBJ2-1 for the parts outside the CDR3, the full variable domain is EAGVAQSPRYKIIEKRQSVAFWCNPISGHATLYWYQQILGQGPKLLIQFQNNGVVDDSQLPKDRFSAERLKGVDSTLKIQPAKLEDSAVYLCASEGGSPFGSYNERFFGPGTRLTVL.

This chain joins TRBV29-1 and TRBJ2-7, with no clear D. Looked up from germline, CDR1 is SQVTM and CDR2 is ANQGSEA. Trimming removed 6 bases at V and 2 bases at J, with 11 bases between. This CDR3 spans 12 amino acids. CDR3 DNA sequence: TGCAGCGTCGGGCCAGGAACCTACGAGCAGTACTTC. Its protein product is CSVGPGTYEQYF.

This clonotype was detected only a few times. The chain uses TRBV19 and TRBJ2-3, with D hard to call. V lost 3 bases and J 7 bases, leaving 14 bases between the germline ends. CDR1 and CDR2 (germline): LNHDA, SQIVND (reference sequence). The CDR3 has 14 residues. CDR3 nucleotides: TGTGCCAGTAGTATCCCGGACCCTCGAAATACGCAGTATTTT. This gives the protein CASSIPDPRNTQYF.

This clonotype was picked up many times. The chain couples TRBV20-1 to TRBJ2-5; 11 nucleotides match TRBD2. Germline CDR1 DFQATT, CDR2 SNEGSKA (reference sequence). The CDR3 consists of 14 residues. V shed 3 bases and J 5 bases; nucleotides not matched to a gene: 5. In nucleotides, the CDR3 is TGCAGTGCTAGGAAACTAGCGGGAGCGGAGACCCAGTACTTC. Amino acids: CSARKLAGAETQYF.

The rearrangement links TRBV24-1 to TRBJ2-1; the D is unclear. The CDR3 runs to 9 residues. Deletions cut 0 bases from V and 13 bases from J, with 0 bases between. Germline CDR1 KGHDR, CDR2 SFDVKD. The CDR3 nucleotides read TGTGCCACCAGTGATTTGCAGTTCTTC. Encoded protein: CATSDLQFF.

Many counts were recorded for this clonotype. The rearrangement links TRBV29-1 to TRBJ1-1; D gene ambiguous. V was trimmed by 7 bases and J by 4 bases, leaving 16 bases between them. The CDR3 spans 13 residues. Looked up from germline, CDR1 is SQVTM and CDR2 is ANQGSEA. The chain's CDR3 is CSGHVGSVTEAFF. The CDR3 bases are TGCAGCGGTCACGTCGGGTCGGTCACTGAAGCTTTCTTT.

At least ten counts were recorded for this clonotype. The chain uses TRBV20-1 and TRBJ2-1; TRBD2 is a possible D gene (6 bases). This CDR3 has 14 residues. Germline V gives CDR1 DFQATT, CDR2 SNEGSKA (reference sequence). Trimming shortened V by 4 bases and J by 8 bases, and 18 bases separated the two germline ends. CDR3 region: CSAKPQLASHEQFF. The DNA for the CDR3 is TGCAGTGCTAAGCCGCAGCTAGCGAGCCATGAGCAGTTCTTC.

This clonotype has a single count. This may be a read error, as it is one base from a much larger clone. V usage is TRBV7-2 and J usage is TRBJ1-1; 9 nucleotides line up with TRBD1. CDR1 and CDR2 (germline): SGHTA, FQGNSA. Trimming cost V 5 bases and J 4 bases; bases outside gene matches: 5. CDR3 size: 14 residues. The CDR3 here is CASSRLGQGTEAFF. The DNA for the CDR3 is TGTGCCAGCAGCCGACTGGGACAGGGCACTGAAGCTTTCTTT.

This chain connects TRBV28 to TRBJ1-5; 7 bases are a match to TRBD1. Germline V gene data show CDR1 as MDHEN and CDR2 as SYDVKM. The V segment lost 10 bases and the J segment 4 bases; nucleotides outside the gene matches: 19. The CDR3 is made up of 17 amino acids. The CDR3 sequence: CATTTSPGTVINQPQHF. The CDR3 coding sequence is TGTGCCACCACGACCAGTCCCGGGACAGTCATAAATCAGCCCCAGCATTTT.